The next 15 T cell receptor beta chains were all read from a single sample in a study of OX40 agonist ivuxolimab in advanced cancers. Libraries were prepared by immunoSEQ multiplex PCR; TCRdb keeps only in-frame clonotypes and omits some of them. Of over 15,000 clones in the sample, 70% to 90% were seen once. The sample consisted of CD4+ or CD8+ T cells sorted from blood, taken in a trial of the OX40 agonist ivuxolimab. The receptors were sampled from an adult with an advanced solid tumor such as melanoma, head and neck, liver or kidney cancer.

CDR3: CASSLGTAGGRNEQFF. CDR3 nucleotide sequence: TGTGCCAGCAGCTTGGGTACAGCGGGAGGGCGGAATGAGCAGTTCTTC. This chain uses TRBV5-6 with TRBJ2-1, with 10 positions matching TRBD2. Germline V gene data show CDR1 as SGHDT and CDR2 as YYEEEE. After removal of 0 bases from V and 7 bases from J, the junction contained 7 bases not matched to a gene. CDR3 length: 16 residues.

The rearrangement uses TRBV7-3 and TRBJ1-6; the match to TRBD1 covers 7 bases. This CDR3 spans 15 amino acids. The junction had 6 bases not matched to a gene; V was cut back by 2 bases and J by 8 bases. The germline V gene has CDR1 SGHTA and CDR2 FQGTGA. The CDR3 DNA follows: TGTGCCAGCAGCTTAGGGACAGTATTGTATTCACCCCTCCACTTT. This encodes CASSLGTVLYSPLHF.

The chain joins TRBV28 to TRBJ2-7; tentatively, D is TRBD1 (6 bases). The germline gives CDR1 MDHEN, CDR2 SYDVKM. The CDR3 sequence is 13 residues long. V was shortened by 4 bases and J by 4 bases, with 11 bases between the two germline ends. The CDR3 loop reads CASSSFTGYEQYF. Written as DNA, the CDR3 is TGTGCCAGCAGTTCATTTACAGGGTACGAGCAGTACTTC.

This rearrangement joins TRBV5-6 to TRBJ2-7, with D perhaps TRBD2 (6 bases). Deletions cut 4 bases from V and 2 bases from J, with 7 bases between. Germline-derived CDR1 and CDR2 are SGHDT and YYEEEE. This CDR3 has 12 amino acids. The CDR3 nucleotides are TGTGCCAGCAGCGGGGAGGCCTACGAGCAGTACTTC. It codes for CASSGEAYEQYF.

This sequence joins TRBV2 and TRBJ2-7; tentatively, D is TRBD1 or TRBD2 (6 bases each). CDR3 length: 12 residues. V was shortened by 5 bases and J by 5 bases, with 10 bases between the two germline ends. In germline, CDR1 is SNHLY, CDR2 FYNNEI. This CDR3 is CASSTGANEQYF. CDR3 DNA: TGTGCCAGCAGTACGGGGGCCAACGAGCAGTACTTC.

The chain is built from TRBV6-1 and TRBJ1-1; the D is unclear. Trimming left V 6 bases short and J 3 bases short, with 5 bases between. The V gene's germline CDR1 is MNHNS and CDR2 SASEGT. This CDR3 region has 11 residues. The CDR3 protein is CASRIYTEAFF. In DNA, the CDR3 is TGTGCCAGCAGGATCTACACTGAAGCTTTCTTT.

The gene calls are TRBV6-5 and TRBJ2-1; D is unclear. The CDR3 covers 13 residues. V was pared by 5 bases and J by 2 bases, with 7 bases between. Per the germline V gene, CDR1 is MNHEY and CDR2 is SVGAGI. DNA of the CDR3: TGTGCCAGCAGTCCGGACCCCTACAATGAGCAGTTCTTC. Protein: CASSPDPYNEQFF.

CDR3 residues: CASSKDRGPYGYTF. CDR3 coding DNA: TGTGCCAGCAGCAAGGACAGGGGACCCTATGGCTACACCTTC. The J gene is TRBJ1-2, the V gene TRBV7-8; 9 bases line up with TRBD1. The V segment lost 5 bases and the J segment 4 bases; nucleotides outside the gene matches: 5. Germline V lookup: CDR1 SGHVS, CDR2 FQNEAQ. The CDR3 sequence is 14 residues long.

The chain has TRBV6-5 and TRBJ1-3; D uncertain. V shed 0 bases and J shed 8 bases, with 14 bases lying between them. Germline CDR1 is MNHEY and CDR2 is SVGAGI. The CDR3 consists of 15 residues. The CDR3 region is CASSYSLDIADTIYF. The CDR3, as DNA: TGTGCCAGCAGTTACTCACTCGACATAGCCGACACCATATATTTT.

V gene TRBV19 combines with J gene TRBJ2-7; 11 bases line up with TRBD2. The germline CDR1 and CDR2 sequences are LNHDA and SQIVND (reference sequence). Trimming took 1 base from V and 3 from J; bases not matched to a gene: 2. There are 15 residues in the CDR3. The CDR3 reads CASSIGGTSGYEQYF. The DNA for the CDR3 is TGTGCCAGTAGTATAGGGGGGACTAGCGGCTACGAGCAGTACTTC.

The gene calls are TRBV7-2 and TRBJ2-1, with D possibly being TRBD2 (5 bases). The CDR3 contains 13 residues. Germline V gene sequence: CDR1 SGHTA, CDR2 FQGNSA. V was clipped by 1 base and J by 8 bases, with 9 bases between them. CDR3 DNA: TGTGCCAGCAGCTTAGGTGGAGGCGATGAGCAGTTCTTC. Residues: CASSLGGGDEQFF.

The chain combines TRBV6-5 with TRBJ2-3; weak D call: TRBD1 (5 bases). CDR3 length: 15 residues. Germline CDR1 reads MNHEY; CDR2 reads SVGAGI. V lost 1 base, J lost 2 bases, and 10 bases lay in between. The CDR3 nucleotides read TGTGCCAGCAGTTACTTGGACAAGTTCACAGATACGCAGTATTTT. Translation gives CASSYLDKFTDTQYF.

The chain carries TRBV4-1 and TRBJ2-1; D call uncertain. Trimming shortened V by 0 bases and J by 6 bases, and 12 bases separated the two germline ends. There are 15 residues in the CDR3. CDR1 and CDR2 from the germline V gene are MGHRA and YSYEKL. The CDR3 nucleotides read TGCGCCAGCAGCCAAGATATAAGTACAACCAATGAGCAGTTCTTC. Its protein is CASSQDISTTNEQFF.

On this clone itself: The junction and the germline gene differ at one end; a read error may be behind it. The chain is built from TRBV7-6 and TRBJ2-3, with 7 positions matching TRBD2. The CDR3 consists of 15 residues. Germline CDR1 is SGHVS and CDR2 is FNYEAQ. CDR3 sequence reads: CASSLQAGSTDAQYF. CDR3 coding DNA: TGTGCCAGCAGCTTACAAGCGGGAAGCACAGATGCGCAGTATTTT.

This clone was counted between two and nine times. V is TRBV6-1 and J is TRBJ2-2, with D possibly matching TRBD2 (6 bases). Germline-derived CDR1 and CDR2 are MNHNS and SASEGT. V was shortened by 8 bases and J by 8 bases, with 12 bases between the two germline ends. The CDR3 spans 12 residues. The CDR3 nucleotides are TGTGCCAGCTGGGAGGCGGGTGGGGAGCTGTTTTTT. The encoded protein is CASWEAGGELFF.